Listed below are T cell receptor beta chains from one sample, sequenced in a study of response to subunit inactivated influenza vaccine. TCRdb passed the RT-PCR reads through MiXCR, listing each CDR3 protein once. Seen here are hundreds of thousands of distinct CDR3 sequences, roughly 12% observed once, and the top ten hold more than 8.5%. The sequencing here drew on PBMCs from blood, taken on the day of vaccination. Every receptor here comes from a man in his fifties who received an inactivated influenza vaccine. Each CDR3 is given with its conserved first and last residue. The D gene is left open where the match is weak. Size is omitted from some rows. Given values are once, few, many or a class for expanded clones.

clone size,J gene,D gene,V gene,CDR3 protein,CDR3 DNA
few,TRBJ2-1,TRBD2,TRBV15,CATSREWRLAGAGEQFF,TGTGCCACCAGCAGAGAGTGGAGACTAGCGGGAGCTGGTGAGCAGTTCTTC
NA,TRBJ2-5,TRBD1,TRBV29-1,CSAATGGAETQYF,TGCAGCGCCGCCACAGGGGGCGCAGAGACCCAGTACTTC
NA,TRBJ2-1,NA,TRBV28,CASSSWWNGYNEQFF,TGTGCCAGCAGTTCGTGGTGGAATGGGTACAATGAGCAGTTCTTC
NA,TRBJ2-2,TRBD1,TRBV5-6,CASSRGTAFYANTGELFF,TGTGCCAGCAGCCGAGGGACAGCCTTTTACGCGAACACCGGGGAGCTGTTTTTT
once,TRBJ1-5,NA,TRBV5-6,CASSFYRVLDTQHF,TGTGCCAGCAGCTTCTACAGGGTTTTGGATACGCAGCATTTT
few,TRBJ2-3,TRBD2,TRBV12-3/TRBV12-4,CASRRGSGGPTSTDTQYF,TGTGCCAGCAGACGCGGTAGCGGGGGGCCCACTAGCACAGATACGCAGTATTTT
few,TRBJ1-1,NA,TRBV20-1,CSASAMNTEAFF,TGCAGTGCTAGCGCTATGAACACTGAAGCTTTCTTT
NA,TRBJ2-2,TRBD1,TRBV4-1,CASSPSGQGLTGELFF,TGCGCCAGCAGCCCATCGGGACAGGGGCTGACCGGGGAGCTGTTTTTT
NA,TRBJ2-3,TRBD1,TRBV4-3,CASSQDSGGLTGTDTQYF,TGCGCCAGCAGCCAAGATTCAGGGGGATTGACAGGCACAGATACGCAGTATTTT
NA,TRBJ2-7,NA,TRBV7-9,CASSPYRGVGYEQYF,TGTGCCAGCAGCCCCTACCGAGGGGTTGGCTACGAGCAGTACTTC
NA,TRBJ2-2,NA,TRBV7-2,CASSLVGIAVFTGELFF,TGTGCCAGCAGCTTAGTCGGGATAGCGGTATTTACCGGGGAGCTGTTTTTT
NA,TRBJ2-1,TRBD2,TRBV5-1,CASSLETSRGGEQFF,TGCGCCAGCAGCTTGGAGACTAGCCGAGGCGGAGAGCAGTTCTTC
few,TRBJ1-6,NA,TRBV18,CASSQSTGQLSYNSPLHF,TGTGCCAGCTCACAATCGACAGGCCAACTCTCCTATAATTCACCCCTCCACTTT
NA,TRBJ2-5,NA,TRBV20-1,CSAHRVFQETQYF,TGCAGTGCCCACAGGGTTTTTCAAGAGACCCAGTACTTC
few,TRBJ2-3,NA,TRBV7-2,CASRAPSGADTQYF,TGTGCCAGCAGAGCTCCGTCTGGTGCAGATACGCAGTATTTT
NA,TRBJ2-1,TRBD2,TRBV27,CASSLLAVLGSEQFF,TGTGCCAGCAGTTTGCTAGCGGTTCTAGGAAGTGAGCAGTTCTTC
few,TRBJ2-1,NA,TRBV7-7,CASSLAQGPPYNEQFF,TGTGCTAGCAGCTTAGCGCAGGGACCTCCCTACAATGAGCAGTTCTTC
many,TRBJ2-7,TRBD2,TRBV11-2,CASSLGTSGFYEQYF,TGTGCCAGCAGCCTCGGGACTAGCGGGTTCTACGAGCAGTACTTC
few,TRBJ2-1,NA,TRBV6-2/TRBV6-3,CASRLRGADYNEQFF,TGTGCCAGCAGACTACGGGGGGCCGACTACAATGAGCAGTTCTTC
NA,TRBJ1-1,TRBD1,TRBV29-1,CSVGHRGLVFF,TGCAGCGTTGGACACAGGGGTTTAGTCTTCTTT
NA,TRBJ2-5,NA,TRBV11-2,CASSFRVRQETQYF,TGTGCCAGCAGCTTCAGGGTCCGACAAGAGACCCAGTACTTC
few,TRBJ2-3,NA,TRBV6-1,CASKKRGGTDTQYF,TGTGCCAGCAAAAAGAGGGGGGGCACAGATACGCAGTATTTT
few,TRBJ2-5,NA,TRBV6-1,CASRSGLSQETQYF,TGTGCCAGCAGGTCCGGACTGAGCCAAGAGACCCAGTACTTC
few,TRBJ2-3,TRBD1,TRBV20-1,CSARIGTGSTDTQYF,TGCAGTGCTAGAATCGGGACAGGGTCCACAGATACGCAGTATTTT
few,TRBJ1-1,NA,TRBV11-2,CASSRTQYTEAFF,TGTGCCAGCAGCCGGACTCAGTACACTGAAGCTTTCTTT
NA,TRBJ2-3,TRBD2,TRBV30,CAWILAGVTDTQYF,TGTGCCTGGATTCTAGCGGGGGTAACAGATACGCAGTATTTT
NA,TRBJ2-7,NA,TRBV9,CASSVAASFNYEQYF,TGTGCCAGCAGCGTAGCTGCGTCCTTCAACTACGAGCAGTACTTC
few,TRBJ1-1,NA,TRBV12-3/TRBV12-4,CASSHARHLGAFF,TGTGCCAGCAGTCACGCCCGACATCTGGGAGCTTTCTTT
few,TRBJ2-1,TRBD2,TRBV20-1,CSARDSLAGAQTNSYNEQFF,TGCAGTGCTAGAGATAGCTTAGCGGGGGCCCAAACCAATTCCTACAATGAGCAGTTCTTC